This TCR beta chain was sequenced in a study of cytomegalovirus exposure and HLA in healthy donors (dated by TCRdb to the late 2010s). Notes on the research overall: An earlier analysis of more than 550 of the donors reported approximately 280 Gb of sequence data and about 120 million unique TCR beta sequences obtained from some 200 million T cells. Roughly 300 gigabases of sequencing data and approximately 84 million unique TCR sequences were included in an early release covering about 700 HLA-typed donors. The genetic ancestry cluster associated with self-reported Caucasian donors included 81% of the 300 to 450 genotyped donors. The study aimed to test whether cataloging public T cell receptors could reveal signatures of past pathogen exposure. Using immunosequencing, the study profiled T cell repertoires from around 680 subjects and related those repertoires to cytomegalovirus serostatus. Besides the first cohort of approximately 710 subjects, a separate validation cohort made up of some 110 different subjects was used. To predict cytomegalovirus infection status, the study combined high-throughput TCR immunosequencing, statistical association of individual TCRs with disease status, and machine learning. A later analysis re-examined previously published TCR beta repertoires from just over 650 donors and added high-resolution HLA genotyping to investigate patterns of TCR occurrence. The later analysis used no new phenotypic data to find candidate immune exposures, relying instead on TCR beta sequences and their occurrence across donors. An earlier analysis of several hundred of the donors applied high-throughput TCR beta sequencing to assess whether each TCR beta V gene segment acted as functional or pseudogenic. Alongside the repertoire data, information on donor age, sex, ethnicity and CMV serostatus was compiled. A later genetic analysis took genome-wide SNP genotypes for about 55% of the roughly 700 donors and used that subset as a discovery cohort. Every discovery cohort repertoire had been produced on one sequencing platform. Class I and class II HLA loci were covered by the typing at four-digit resolution. Typing coverage differed by locus: A, B, C, DRB1 and DQB1 were typed in about 620-630 donors, DQA1 in 500 to 550, DPA1 in 600 to 610, and DPB1 in just under 490. Because of strong linkage in the cohort, 5 or 6 DR-DQ haplotypes were treated as single units for association and clustering. Among some 400 genotyped donors of the cohort, an average of around 250,000 unique TCR beta nucleotide sequences was sequenced per donor, of which about 19% were non-productive. Here is what the overall study found, with its caveats: A cluster of highly shared sequence variants was judged likely to be a technical artifact of the sequencing pipeline. The study gave a list of 150 to 200 TCR beta chains associated with cytomegalovirus. Across donors, most TCR sequences were observed very rarely, whereas some public TCRs were present in many individuals. When HLA alleles, especially DR and DQ, strongly co-occurred, TCR associations were difficult to assign to individual alleles. Only TCR beta chains were sequenced in this cohort, and the absence of alpha or paired-chain data limited detectable features. Several of the top co-occurrence clusters appeared to be linked to parvovirus B19, influenza, CMV and Epstein-Barr virus, according to a later analysis. A further reported finding was that TCR beta sequences accurately predicted the HLA-A and HLA-B alleles for most subjects in the first cohort. HLA typing was unavailable for some donors at each locus, so association tests used only the typed subset. CMV serostatus was the only immune exposure information available for the cohort. The 87-base-pair reads could not distinguish some IMGT-functional V segments, including TRBV6-2 and TRBV6-3, so those segments were excluded. Linkage disequilibrium might explain the correlated functional status among segregating V segments, but an unknown experimental factor could not be ruled out. The classifier was reported to diagnose cytomegalovirus status with high specificity and sensitivity in both the original cohort and the validation cohort. A later analysis found that most CMV-associated TCR beta chains appeared HLA-restricted, with HLA associations seemingly driven largely by CMV exposure. In a later analysis, TCR association rates were found to vary across HLA loci, with the most associated TCRs seen for DRB1 alleles and the fewest for HLA-C alleles. In a later genetic analysis, fewer N-insertions in productive TCRs were reported among donors in an Asian-associated ancestry cluster than the roughly 700-donor mean. A later genetic analysis associated a missense DCLRE1C variant with V-gene and J-gene trimming of TCR beta chains, and an independent cohort replicated the association. The presence/absence analyses assumed that sequencing depth was roughly uniform across donors, and that assumption may not be true. Because counts were too low, about 18 rarely observed V segments, including chromosome 9 orphons, were left out of the earlier analysis of 587 of the donors. A later analysis found that HLA-associated TCR beta chains were more clonally expanded and had lower generation probabilities than equally common non-associated chains. A later analysis associated 15,000 to 20,000 TCR beta sequences with specific HLA alleles at a false discovery rate of 0.05. A few of the identified cytomegalovirus-associated TCR beta chains were confirmed in vitro to be specific for cytomegalovirus antigens. The authors suggested that the approach could potentially be generalized to other disease states and immunological phenotypes. Broadly in line with IMGT annotations, most TCR beta V segments showed up in productive rearrangements about 87% or about 30% of the time in an earlier analysis of 587 of the donors.

Regarding this clone: Its binding antigen is unknown. Per-nucleotide qualities are absent, and no much larger clonotype sits a single base away. Other DNA variants within this sample encode the same CDR3.

The cohort was made up of approximately 670 healthy bone marrow donors. At the time of sampling, all cohort members were nominally healthy, though unrecorded immune exposures were likely present. CMV serostatus was positive for roughly 290 and negative for about 55% of the 666 cohort members, and was not recorded for this donor. A peripheral blood sample was provided by each donor, and peripheral blood mononuclear cells were used for TCR beta sequencing. Genomic DNA extraction from the blood cell samples was performed with the Qiagen DNeasy Blood Extraction Kit. The CDR3 measures 16 amino acids from cysteine to phenylalanine. Only the CDR3 region is kept as DNA, spanning 48 bases read in frame from base 1. The germline V gene (reference sequence) specifies MNHEY as CDR1 and SMNVEV as CDR2. The junction carries 11 bases between V and J, which are trimmed by 5 bases and 0 bases respectively. Library preparation employed the immunoSEQ multiplex PCR assay. A mixture of 60 forward primers for TCR Vbeta segments and 13 reverse primers for TCR Jbeta segments was used in the multiplex PCR. The CDR3 region of rearranged TCR beta genes was amplified from genomic DNA with a multiplex PCR assay. The Illumina HiSeq System was used to sequence the amplified TCR beta libraries as 87-base-pair reads. Per the source publication's procedure: Across the 600 to 700 repertoires, a later analysis counted some 80 million unique TCR beta chains, about 10 million of which were shared by at least two donors. A nearest-neighbor algorithm error-corrected the raw reads and collapsed the reads into unique sequences, merging closely related sequences to remove PCR and sequencing errors. V, D and J gene segments were assigned by aligning CDR3 sequences to IMGT reference sequences. For a sequence to be retained, a match of at least six nucleotides to both a V gene segment and a J gene segment was required. Rearrangements were called productive when the CDR3 lacked stop codons and stayed in frame with V and J; all others were non-productive. Following IMGT convention, CDR3 was defined as the stretch from the second conserved V-encoded cysteine to the conserved J-encoded phenylalanine. Sequences without an unambiguous match to a single V gene segment were excluded from the earlier analysis of about 630 of the donors. In an earlier analysis of approximately 590 of the donors, a V segment was called functional when productive rearrangements were above 56.7%, and segregating when the standard deviation between donors exceeded 5%. A statistical classification framework was developed to diagnose cytomegalovirus status using the catalog of TCR beta chain sequences. In a later analysis, TCR nucleotide sequences were compared against IMGT/GENE-DB human TR gene sequences so that V and J genes could be assigned. Using the TCRdist pipeline, a later analysis assigned CDR3 sequences along with most-parsimonious VDJ recombination scenarios. In a later analysis, each TCR beta chain was defined by its CDR3 amino acid sequence together with its V-gene family, and reads lacking a unique V-gene family were excluded. In a later analysis, fewer than 600 highly shared, low-generation-probability nucleotide sequences were removed to address suspected cross-contamination and a sequencing artifact. For each public chain, a later analysis derived a clonal expansion index from normalized ranks of inferred template counts within each repertoire. In a later analysis, generation probabilities were computed with a VDJ recombination model fitted to out-of-frame rearrangements, and the resulting probabilities were checked against IGoR. In a later analysis, hypergeometric tests were used to score TCR-TCR, TCR-HLA and TCR-CMV co-occurrence, with a repertoire-size bias correction applied to TCR pairs. False discovery rates were estimated in a later analysis by permuting HLA or CMV assignments 20 times. In a later analysis, co-occurring TCRs were grouped using DBSCAN, with TCRdist sequence similarity added in when clustering inside HLA-allele-positive subsets. For co-occurrence clustering, repertoires with fewer than 30,000 or more than 120,000 public chains were excluded, along with roughly five repertoires with anomalous nucleotide sharing. Entries here come from immuneACCESS through TCRdb and include only in-frame sequences with V and J called. Some clones fail to appear in such tables; in the studies checked, an unresolved V gene covers under half of the shortfall, and the cause of the remainder is unknown. From that table come the V and J calls and clone size; the DNA was used to work out D and trimming. This sample lists 100,000 to 150,000 clones; about two thirds were detected once. Roughly 3% of the sample is in the top ten clones.

The TCR originated in a human donor in good health. The sequence is built from TRBV27 and TRBJ1-6; no confident D gene assignment can be made. The sequenced material came from PBMCs. The CDR3 here reads CASSTTDFSYNSPLHF. The DNA sequence is as follows: TGTGCCAGCAGTACGACGGACTTCTCCTATAATTCACCCCTCCACTTT.